The source of this T cell receptor (beta chain) is a study of CD8+ T cells in alopecia areata. Study-level information: A regimen of oral tofacitinib, 5 to 10 mg twice daily, was given to treated patients. General study findings and limits: Tofacitinib significantly decreased scalp clonality and expanded CD8+ clones among top 100.

Germline loops: CDR1 SQVTM, CDR2 ANQGSEA. Trimming took 4 bases from V and 5 from J, leaving 8 bases between them. The CDR3 is made up of 12 amino acids. Following extraction, RNA underwent reverse transcription to cDNA, which served as the sequencing template. Clones were sequenced by immunoSEQ multiplex PCR, and TCRdb holds only the in-frame ones, with some missing. The table lists about 300,000 clones, nearly 60% of them singletons. Points on this clone: Its antigen is as yet unknown.

The treatment denotes: oral pan-JAK inhibitor, 5-10 mg twice daily. Both peripheral blood and punch biopsies of lesional scalp skin were obtained from patients who had alopecia areata. The source material was CD4+ T cells sorted from blood, sampled at week 24, from a patient treated with tofacitinib. J is TRBJ2-2 and V is TRBV29-1, with TRBD2 as a possible D gene (6 bases). This TCR came from a human donor with alopecia areata. CDR3 residues: CSVGGTTGELFF. DNA of the CDR3: TGCAGCGTTGGAGGGACTACCGGGGAGCTGTTTTTT.